The 27 T cell receptor beta chains below were found in one sample sequenced in a study of T cells in Graves' hyperthyroidism and ophthalmopathy. Amplification of TCR beta CDR3 regions used RNA as the template. Initially, a first-round RT-PCR of the TCR CDR3 employed the HTBI primer set. A single record per CDR3 protein comes from TCRdb applying MiXCR to the multiplex PCR reads. The table has approximately 400,000 distinct CDR3 sequences, 15% to 18% seen once. The sample consisted of blood. All receptors come from a woman aged 18-29 years with Graves' hyperthyroidism that later progressed to Graves' ophthalmopathy.

This clonotype was seen more than once but under ten times. This sequence joins TRBV14 and TRBJ1-1; D remains ambiguous. From germline, CDR1 is SGHDN and CDR2 FVKESK. V dropped 1 base and J dropped 3 bases, with 12 bases sitting between them. This CDR3 region has 15 residues. CDR3 protein: CASSQARISDTEAFF. CDR3 nucleotides: TGTGCCAGCAGCCAAGCTCGAATCTCGGACACTGAAGCTTTCTTT.

In this sample, this clonotype turned up many times. This CDR3 is CASSPPASGSFNEQFF. The CDR3 nucleotides are TGTGCCAGCTCACCCCCCGCTAGCGGGAGTTTCAATGAGCAGTTCTTC. The rearrangement joins TRBV18 to TRBJ2-1, with 10 bases identical to TRBD2. V lost 3 bases, J lost 6 bases, and 8 bases stayed unmatched. The length of the CDR3 is 16 residues. From germline, CDR1 is KGHSH and CDR2 LQKENI.

The table lists this clonotype with many counts. In DNA, the CDR3 is TGTGCCAGCAGTGGCGGGACAGGGGGCCACGAGCAGTACTTC. Protein: CASSGGTGGHEQYF. The rearrangement links TRBV27 to TRBJ2-7; 12 bases line up with TRBD1. The length of the CDR3 is 14 residues. The V gene end was trimmed by 5 bases and the J gene end by 5 bases; junction bases not matched to a gene: 4. Germline V gene lookup returns CDR1 MNHEY and CDR2 SMNVEV (reference sequence).

Ten or more counts support this clonotype. The chain recombines TRBV2 with TRBJ2-5, with unresolved D. Trimming removed 7 bases from V and 1 base from J, with 7 bases in between. The V gene's germline CDR1 is SNHLY and CDR2 FYNNEI. CDR3 length: 12 amino acids. The CDR3 here is CASNAGQETQYF. CDR3 nucleotide sequence: TGTGCCAGCAACGCAGGCCAAGAGACCCAGTACTTC.

This clonotype was seen ten or more times. The V and J genes are TRBV28 and TRBJ2-7; 12 nucleotides line up with TRBD2. CDR1 is MDHEN and CDR2 is SYDVKM in the germline V gene. The V and J ends lost 3 bases and 3 bases, in that order; junction bases with no gene match: 6. CDR3 length: 16 amino acids. The CDR3 nucleotides are TGTGCCAGCAGTTTCGCGACTAGCGGGGGCCGCTACGAGCAGTACTTC. It is translated as CASSFATSGGRYEQYF.

This clonotype was found many times. The rearrangement uses TRBV28 and TRBJ2-7, with D uncertain. Trimming removed 3 bases from V and 2 bases from J, with 5 bases in between. From germline, CDR1 is MDHEN and CDR2 SYDVKM. The length of the CDR3 is 12 residues. CDR3 sequence (DNA): TGTGCCAGCAGTTTTCGTACCTACGAGCAGTACTTC. Translating gives CASSFRTYEQYF.

This chain joins TRBV20-1 and TRBJ1-2; D gene unclear. V shed 3 bases and J shed 7 bases, with 9 bases lying between them. The CDR3 covers 11 residues. The V gene's germline CDR1 is DFQATT and CDR2 SNEGSKA (reference sequence). CDR3: CSASKQTGYTF. The CDR3 coding sequence is TGCAGTGCTAGTAAACAGACTGGCTACACCTTC.

This clonotype occurred a few times. The chain links TRBV29-1 to TRBJ1-1; D unresolved. This CDR3 contains 14 residues. The V gene's germline CDR1 is SQVTM and CDR2 ANQGSEA. The V end was cut by 5 bases, the J end by 3 bases, with 16 bases between. CDR3 loop: CSVLKGRRDTEAFF. CDR3 DNA sequence: TGCAGCGTTCTAAAGGGTAGGAGGGACACTGAAGCTTTCTTT.

This clonotype was seen at least ten times. The V gene is TRBV4-3, the J gene TRBJ2-1, with D possibly TRBD1 on 6 matching bases. The length of the CDR3 is 14 residues. The V gene's germline CDR1 is LGHNA and CDR2 YSLEER. The germline V and J ends were trimmed by 0 bases and 9 bases, with 12 bases remaining between them. The CDR3 DNA follows: TGCGCCAGCAGCCAAGATGGGGGCGGCGCTGAGCAGTTCTTC. This translates into CASSQDGGGAEQFF.

This clonotype was observed at least ten times. The chain employs TRBV20-1 and TRBJ2-5; possible D gene TRBD2, 6 bases. Germline lookup yields CDR1 DFQATT and CDR2 SNEGSKA (reference sequence). Trimming shortened V by 7 bases and J by 5 bases, and 14 bases separated the two germline ends. The CDR3 has 12 amino acids. Here the CDR3 reads CSVPEGRETQYF. The DNA of the CDR3 is TGCAGTGTGCCGGAGGGCCGGGAGACCCAGTACTTC.

The chain is built from TRBV20-1 and TRBJ2-1, with D possibly TRBD2 on 6 matching bases. Germline V gene sequence: CDR1 DFQATT, CDR2 SNEGSKA (reference sequence). V was trimmed by 2 bases and J by 9 bases, leaving 17 bases between them. The CDR3 has 14 residues. The CDR3 reads CSARIRERLLEQFF. CDR3 bases: TGCAGTGCTAGAATCCGGGAGAGGTTACTTGAGCAGTTCTTC.

This clonotype was seen ten or more times. The chain is built from TRBV10-3 and TRBJ2-1, with D uncertain. CDR1 is ENHRY and CDR2 is SYGVKD in the germline V gene. There are 12 residues in the CDR3. V gave up 6 bases and J gave up 7 bases, with 10 bases separating them. The CDR3 region is CAISQRENEQFF. DNA for the CDR3: TGTGCCATCAGCCAACGCGAAAATGAGCAGTTCTTC.

Ten or more counts support this clonotype. The J gene is TRBJ2-3, the V gene TRBV27; D perhaps matches TRBD1 (5 bases). The V and J ends lost 3 bases and 3 bases respectively, with 10 bases between them. The CDR3 totals 14 residues. CDR1 and CDR2 from the germline V gene are MNHEY and SMNVEV (reference sequence). The CDR3 DNA reads TGTGCCAGCAGTTTTTCAGGGTGGACAGATACGCAGTATTTT. Translation gives CASSFSGWTDTQYF.

This clonotype has at least ten counts. The CDR3 loop is CASRGSTFRPDTQYF. CDR3 coding DNA: TGTGCCAGCAGGGGTAGCACGTTTCGCCCAGATACGCAGTATTTT. The chain has TRBV28 and TRBJ2-3; D is unresolved. The CDR3 consists of 15 residues. Germline CDR1 MDHEN, CDR2 SYDVKM. V lost 6 bases and J lost 4, with 17 bases in between. Full variable domain (missing parts from reference TRBV28 and TRBJ2-3): DVKVTQSSRYLVKRTGEKVFLECVQDMDHENMFWYRQDPGLGLRLIYFSYDVKMKEKGDIPEGYSVSREKKERFSLILESASTNQTSMYLCASRGSTFRPDTQYFGPGTRLTVL.

In its sample, this clonotype was seen many times. This chain uses TRBV18 with TRBJ1-1, with D uncertain. The ends were cut back, 4 bases at V and 0 bases at J, with 9 bases in the middle. The CDR3 extends over 14 amino acids. The germline V gene encodes CDR1 KGHSH and CDR2 LQKENI. CDR3 loop: CASSLQDVNTEAFF. CDR3 coding DNA: TGTGCCAGCTCACTGCAAGATGTGAACACTGAAGCTTTCTTT.

The chain links TRBV6-2 or TRBV6-3 to TRBJ1-4; D ambiguous. Germline-derived CDR1 and CDR2 are MNHEY and SVGEGT. Trimming shortened V by 1 base and J by 8 bases, and 11 bases separated the two germline ends. The CDR3 is made up of 14 amino acids. CDR3 DNA: TGTGCCAGCAGTTACTTAGAAGAAGGGGAAAAACTGTTTTTT. Translating it yields CASSYLEEGEKLFF.

This clonotype showed up many times. The chain links TRBV2 to TRBJ2-3; 9 nucleotides align to TRBD2. The CDR3 consists of 16 residues. J was trimmed by 2 bases and V by 6 bases; bases with no gene match: 9. Germline lookup yields CDR1 SNHLY and CDR2 FYNNEI. DNA of the CDR3: TGTGCCAGCAGCTGGGAGCGGGAGGATCTCACAGATACGCAGTATTTT. Protein: CASSWEREDLTDTQYF. Complete variable domain (other parts from reference TRBV2 and TRBJ2-3): EPEVTQTPSHQVTQMGQEVILRCVPISNHLYFYWYRQILGQKVEFLVSFYNNEISEKSEIFDDQFSVERPDGSNFTLKIRSTKLEDSAMYFCASSWEREDLTDTQYFGPGTRLTVL.

Concerning this clonotype: A much larger clone differs by one base, so this may be a read error. The rearrangement links TRBV7-9 to TRBJ2-7; D is tentatively TRBD1 or TRBD2 (5 bases each). The CDR3 extends over 11 amino acids. Per the germline V gene, CDR1 is SEHNR and CDR2 is FQNEAQ (reference sequence). The chain's CDR3 is CASSPGPELYF. As DNA, the CDR3 is TGTGCCAGCAGCCCGGGACCGGAGCTGTACTTC.

The table lists this clonotype with a few counts. The chain links TRBV6-6 to TRBJ2-4; tentatively, D is TRBD1 (6 bases). The CDR3 spans 14 residues. Germline values: CDR1 MNHNY, CDR2 SVGAGI (reference sequence). V lost 2 bases and J 4 bases, leaving 9 bases between the germline ends. The CDR3 nucleotides read TGTGCCAGCAGTTACACAGGGAAAAAAAACATTCAGTACTTC. Translation gives CASSYTGKKNIQYF.

This clonotype was seen at least ten times. This chain uses TRBV20-1 with TRBJ2-7; D unclear. Germline V gene sequence: CDR1 DFQATT, CDR2 SNEGSKA (reference sequence). The V end lost 6 bases, the J end lost 2 bases, and 14 bases lay between the germline ends. This CDR3 has 13 amino acids. This chain's CDR3 is CSAQTDGPYEQYF. The CDR3, as DNA: TGCAGTGCCCAAACGGACGGACCCTACGAGCAGTACTTC.

A word on this clonotype: Given a much more abundant clone one base away, this may be a read error. The chain links TRBV2 to TRBJ1-2, with D possibly being TRBD1 (6 bases). CDR3 length: 15 residues. CDR1 SNHLY and CDR2 FYNNEI come from the germline V gene. This CDR3 is CAGSRDRMESYGYTF. The DNA of the CDR3 is TGTGCCGGCAGTCGCGACAGGATGGAGTCCTATGGCTACACCTTC. The whole variable domain, remainder taken from reference TRBV2 and TRBJ1-2, is EPEVTQTPSHQVTQMGQEVILRCVPISNHLYFYWYRQILGQKVEFLVSFYNNEISEKSEIFDDQFSVERPDGSNFTLKIRSTKLEDSAMYFCAGSRDRMESYGYTFGSGTRLTVV.

This clonotype appeared a few times. The chain combines TRBV10-3 with TRBJ1-2; D not certain. Trimming shortened V by 2 bases and J by 4 bases, and 11 bases separated the two germline ends. In germline, CDR1 is ENHRY, CDR2 SYGVKD. The CDR3 contains 14 residues. CDR3 nucleotide sequence: TGTGCCATCAGTGAGGGAGCGGCGATCTATGGCTACACCTTC. It specifies CAISEGAAIYGYTF.

About this clonotype itself: This could be a read error, since a much larger clone is one nucleotide away. This rearrangement joins TRBV28 to TRBJ2-7; no clear D gene. Trimming took 7 bases from V and 2 from J, leaving 15 bases between them. CDR1 is MDHEN and CDR2 is SYDVKM in the germline V gene. CDR3 size: 14 residues. CDR3 DNA sequence: TGTGCCAGCATACAGCGCAATGGGGCCTACGAGCAGTACTTC. Residues: CASIQRNGAYEQYF.

To note about this clonotype: Possible read error: a much larger clone is one base away. V usage is TRBV30 and J usage is TRBJ1-6; D unresolved. V lost 3 bases to trimming and J lost 7 bases, with 16 bases between them. Germline CDR1 reads GTSNPN; CDR2 reads SVGIG (reference sequence). The CDR3 has 15 residues. The CDR3 reads CAWSHLGWRNSPLHF. The CDR3 coding sequence is TGTGCCTGGAGCCACCTGGGGTGGCGGAATTCACCCCTCCACTTT.

Comments on this clonotype: This could be a read error, since a much larger clone is one nucleotide away. J is TRBJ2-2 and V is TRBV7-3; 15 bases fit TRBD2. The CDR3 totals 18 residues. The germline V gene encodes CDR1 SGHTA and CDR2 FQGTGA. In DNA, the CDR3 is TGTGCCAGCAGCCCAGGGACTAGCGGGAGGTTGAGCACCAGGGAGCTGTTTTTT. This gives the protein CASSPGTSGRLSTRELFF.

The chain is built from TRBV10-2 and TRBJ2-3; D not resolved. Germline loops: CDR1 WSHSY, CDR2 SAAADI. The V end lost 7 bases, the J end lost 0 bases, and 11 bases lay between the germline ends. The CDR3 runs 14 residues. The CDR3 region has the DNA TGCGCCAGCAAACGTCACCCCAGCACAGATACGCAGTATTTT. Its protein product is CASKRHPSTDTQYF.

V is TRBV5-1 and J is TRBJ2-6; D not certain. Looked up from germline, CDR1 is SGHRS and CDR2 is YFSETQ. The CDR3 extends over 16 amino acids. Trimming stripped 4 bases from V and 0 bases from J, with 11 bases between. The CDR3 DNA reads as TGCGCCAGCAGCCCAAGGGCTACCTCTGGGGCCAACGTCCTGACTTTC. This translates into CASSPRATSGANVLTF.